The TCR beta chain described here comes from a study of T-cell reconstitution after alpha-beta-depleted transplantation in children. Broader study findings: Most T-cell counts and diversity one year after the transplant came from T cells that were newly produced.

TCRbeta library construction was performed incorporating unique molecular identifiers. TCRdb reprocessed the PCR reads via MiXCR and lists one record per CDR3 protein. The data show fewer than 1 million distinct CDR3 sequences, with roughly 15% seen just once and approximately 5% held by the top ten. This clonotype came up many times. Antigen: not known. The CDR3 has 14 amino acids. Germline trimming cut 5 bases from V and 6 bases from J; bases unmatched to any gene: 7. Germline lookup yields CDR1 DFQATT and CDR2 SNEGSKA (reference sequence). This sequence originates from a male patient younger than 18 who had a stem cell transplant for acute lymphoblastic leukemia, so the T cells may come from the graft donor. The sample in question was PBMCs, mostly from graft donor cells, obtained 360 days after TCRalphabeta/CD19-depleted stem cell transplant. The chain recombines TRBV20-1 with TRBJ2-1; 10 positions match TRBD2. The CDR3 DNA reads TGCAGTGCTGAGCTAGCGGGAGATCTCAATGAGCAGTTCTTC. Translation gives CSAELAGDLNEQFF.